The present TCR beta chain was sequenced within a study of shared clonotypes between healthy human individuals. Study context: Aged between 18 and 49, the donors were two women and a few men. Study results and limitations: When compared with the clonotypes that were shared by all four sorted-subset donors, the non-shared clonotypes turned out to have lower generation probabilities.

Cells designated naive CD8 were CD45RO-negative and were positively selected for CCR7, with terminally differentiated effector memory CD45RA+ cells excluded. Some clones are missing from TCRdb's copy, which holds only in-frame ones; the method was immunoSEQ multiplex PCR. Of about 2.2 million clones in the sample, 93% are singletons; the top ten hold more than 1.5%. The CDR3 length is 13 residues. Trimming pared 1 base from V and 7 bases from J, leaving 11 bases between. The germline V gene has CDR1 SEHNR and CDR2 FQNEAQ (reference sequence). Comments on this clone: The target antigen is unknown.

Sequences were obtained from naive CD8+ T cells from PBMCs. This TCR derives from a man younger than 35 in good health. Some clones in this sample may be carry-over from other donors' samples. V usage is TRBV7-9 and J usage is TRBJ2-7, with no clear D. Here the CDR3 reads CASSLGFPGEQYF. For the CDR3, the DNA is TGTGCCAGCAGCTTAGGGTTCCCTGGGGAGCAGTACTTC.